This passage covers 21 T cell receptor beta chains from one sample sequenced in a study of identical twins. TCRdb fed the 5' RACE reads into MiXCR, producing one record per CDR3 protein. The sample includes around 570,000 distinct CDR3 sequences, 9.5% to 10% of them seen just once. These records were also assigned to another study, of yellow fever vaccine responses in identical twins.

The sequencing sample was made of PBMCs. The receptors were gathered from a young woman in good health.

In this sample, this clonotype turned up many times. The chain combines TRBV29-1 with TRBJ2-3, with a weak D call TRBD1 (5 bases). Looked up from germline, CDR1 is SQVTM and CDR2 is ANQGSEA. CDR3 length equals 12 residues. Between the trimmed V and J ends, which lost 7 bases and 2 bases, there was a span of 10 bases. The CDR3 reads CSGRQSTDTQYF. The CDR3 region has the DNA TGCAGCGGGAGACAGTCCACAGATACGCAGTATTTT.

V is TRBV5-1 and J is TRBJ2-4; unclear D gene. V gave up 0 bases and J gave up 2 bases, with 6 bases separating them. Germline V CDR1 and CDR2: SGHRS, YFSETQ. This CDR3 is 14 amino acids long. The CDR3 spells CASSLVGPKNIQYF. The CDR3 coding sequence is TGCGCCAGCAGCTTGGTGGGCCCCAAAAACATTCAGTACTTC. Based on the CDR3 plus reference TRBV5-1 and TRBJ2-4, the full variable domain is KAGVTQTPRYLIKTRGQQVTLSCSPISGHRSVSWYQQTPGQGLQFLFEYFSETQRNKGNFPGRFSGRQFSNSRSEMNVSTLELGDSALYLCASSLVGPKNIQYFGAGTRLSVL.

This clonotype was recorded many times. The chain has TRBV12-3 or TRBV12-4 and TRBJ2-3; tentatively, D is TRBD1 (5 bases). The CDR3 has 13 amino acids. The V and J ends lost 6 bases and 0 bases respectively, with 7 bases between them. CDR3 sequence (DNA): TGTGCCAGCAGGGACATAAGCACAGATACGCAGTATTTT. This gives the protein CASRDISTDTQYF.

About this clonotype: One end of the junction varies from germline; a read error may be responsible. The chain employs TRBV2 and TRBJ2-1; TRBD1 agrees at 9 bases. From germline, CDR1 is SNHLY and CDR2 FYNNEI. The CDR3 is 18 residues long. CDR3 region: CAISFRTGAGSSYNEQFF. The CDR3 DNA follows: TGTGCCATCAGTTTCCGGACAGGGGCGGGAAGCTCCTACAATGAGCAGTTCTTC.

This clonotype occurred a few times. The rearrangement links TRBV15 to TRBJ2-7; TRBD2 matches at 9 bases. Per germline, CDR1 LNHNV and CDR2 YYDKDF (reference sequence). The V segment lost 0 bases and the J segment 0 bases; nucleotides outside the gene matches: 6. The CDR3 consists of 17 residues. CDR3 DNA: TGTGCCACCAGCAGAGAGTCCGGCGGGAGGGCCTCCTACGAGCAGTACTTC. Translated, it gives CATSRESGGRASYEQYF. Looking up the rest from reference TRBV15 and TRBJ2-7 gives the full variable domain: DAMVIQNPRYQVTQFGKPVTLSCSQTLNHNVMYWYQQKSSQAPKLLFHYYDKDFNNEADTPDNFQSRRPNTSFCFLDIRSPGLGDTAMYLCATSRESGGRASYEQYFGPGTRLTVT.

This clonotype was counted a few times. The V and J genes are TRBV28 and TRBJ1-2; a weak D match, TRBD1 (5 bases). The CDR3 has 13 amino acids. Trimming shortened V by 6 bases and J by 4 bases, and 12 bases separated the two germline ends. Germline V gene data show CDR1 as MDHEN and CDR2 as SYDVKM. The DNA for the CDR3 is TGTGCCAGCAGCACCGACAGTATCTATGGCTACACCTTC. This sequence encodes CASSTDSIYGYTF.

The chain combines TRBV9 with TRBJ2-7; D is unclear. Germline V gene lookup returns CDR1 SGDLS and CDR2 YYNGEE. This CDR3 is built from 14 residues. V was pared by 2 bases and J by 2 bases, with 11 bases between. The CDR3 spells CASSVDSRAYEQYF. The CDR3 DNA is TGTGCCAGCAGCGTCGATAGTAGGGCCTACGAGCAGTACTTC.

Only a few counts were recorded for this clonotype. The V call is TRBV11-2, the J call TRBJ2-5; 16 bases are shared with TRBD2. The CDR3 is 18 amino acids. Germline V lookup: CDR1 SGHAT, CDR2 FQNNGV. Trimming cost V 5 bases and J 1 base; bases outside gene matches: 7. CDR3 DNA sequence: TGTGCCAGCAGCACCGGGACTAGCGGGAGGGAACCCCAAGAGACCCAGTACTTC. Translation: CASSTGTSGREPQETQYF.

The chain is built from TRBV7-2 and TRBJ2-1; D not certain. The V and J ends lost 4 bases and 0 bases respectively, with 16 bases between them. The CDR3 contains 17 residues. Germline V CDR1 and CDR2: SGHTA, FQGNSA. The chain's CDR3 is CASSYRSGLNSYNEQFF. In DNA, the CDR3 is TGTGCCAGCAGCTACCGCTCCGGCTTGAACTCCTACAATGAGCAGTTCTTC.

The rearrangement uses TRBV7-8 and TRBJ2-1; D is perhaps TRBD1 (6 bases). The CDR3 sequence is 12 residues long. Germline V gene lookup returns CDR1 SGHVS and CDR2 FQNEAQ. V lost 5 bases and J lost 15, with 17 bases in between. The CDR3 bases are TGTGCCAGCAGCCAAATACAGGGATCCCTGTTCTTC. It encodes CASSQIQGSLFF.

Many counts were recorded for this clonotype. This sequence joins TRBV5-1 and TRBJ2-2; D is uncertain. CDR3 length: 15 residues. The germline V and J ends were trimmed by 2 bases and 2 bases, with 10 bases remaining between them. Germline V gene sequence: CDR1 SGHRS, CDR2 YFSETQ. The CDR3 DNA reads as TGCGCCAGCAGCTTTCCACAGTTTAACACCGGGGAGCTGTTTTTT. As protein: CASSFPQFNTGELFF. Looking up the rest from reference TRBV5-1 and TRBJ2-2 gives the full variable domain: KAGVTQTPRYLIKTRGQQVTLSCSPISGHRSVSWYQQTPGQGLQFLFEYFSETQRNKGNFPGRFSGRQFSNSRSEMNVSTLELGDSALYLCASSFPQFNTGELFFGEGSRLTVL.

This clonotype was seen many times. V gene TRBV10-2 combines with J gene TRBJ2-7; no clear D gene. Trimming left V 4 bases short and J 5 bases short, with 15 bases between. CDR1 and CDR2 from the germline V gene are WSHSY and SAAADI. There are 14 residues in the CDR3. CDR3 sequence reads: CASSVFALRDEQYF. The CDR3 nucleotides are TGCGCCAGCAGTGTTTTCGCCCTACGAGACGAGCAGTACTTC.

The chain links TRBV6-5 to TRBJ2-7; D uncertain. This CDR3 has 15 residues. Deletions cut 0 bases from V and 2 bases from J, with 11 bases between. Germline V gene data show CDR1 as MNHEY and CDR2 as SVGAGI. The CDR3, as DNA: TGTGCCAGCAGTTACTCCTCACAGAGCACCTACGAGCAGTACTTC. This encodes CASSYSSQSTYEQYF.

This clonotype appeared many times. The V and J genes are TRBV12-3 or TRBV12-4 and TRBJ1-2; D uncertain. Trimming removed 2 bases at V and 8 bases at J, with 12 bases between. The CDR3 covers 13 residues. The CDR3 DNA sequence: TGTGCCAGCAGTTTAAGTGGGGTAATCGGCTACACCTTC. Translation gives CASSLSGVIGYTF.

This clonotype has at least ten counts. The chain is built from TRBV6-1 and TRBJ1-2; maybe TRBD1 (6 bases). The CDR3 is 13 residues long. Germline-derived CDR1 and CDR2 are MNHNS and SASEGT. Trimming stripped 9 bases from V and 2 bases from J, with 13 bases between. In DNA form, the CDR3 reads TGTGCCAGAGCGGGGGGCGTGAACTATGGCTACACCTTC. Translated, it gives CARAGGVNYGYTF.

The rearrangement links TRBV4-1 to TRBJ2-7; the D gene is possibly TRBD2 (6 bases). Germline V CDR1 and CDR2: MGHRA, YSYEKL. The CDR3 has 17 amino acids. Trimming shortened V by 0 bases and J by 0 bases, and 15 bases separated the two germline ends. The DNA for the CDR3 is TGCGCCAGCAGCCAAGATGTCGGGACTTCGCACTCCTACGAGCAGTACTTC. Amino acids: CASSQDVGTSHSYEQYF.

This clonotype was seen at least ten times. The chain has TRBV28 and TRBJ2-1; 7 positions agree with TRBD2. The V and J ends lost 7 bases and 7 bases, in that order; junction bases with no gene match: 13. The germline gives CDR1 MDHEN, CDR2 SYDVKM. The CDR3 covers 15 residues. For the CDR3, the DNA is TGTGCCAGCACCTCTGCGGGGGAGGGCGCAAATGAGCAGTTCTTC. Translation: CASTSAGEGANEQFF.

This clonotype was picked up many times. The chain uses TRBV29-1 and TRBJ2-1; the match to TRBD2 covers 7 bases. CDR1 is SQVTM, CDR2 ANQGSEA, per germline. This CDR3 spans 13 amino acids. Trimming removed 6 bases from V and 6 bases from J; junction bases left unmatched: 8. The chain's CDR3 is CSVGGMSGNEQFF. CDR3 coding DNA: TGCAGCGTCGGGGGGATGTCGGGCAATGAGCAGTTCTTC.

The V and J genes are TRBV2 and TRBJ2-1; D uncertain. The CDR3 is 12 residues long. Looked up from germline, CDR1 is SNHLY and CDR2 is FYNNEI. V was shortened by 6 bases and J by 8 bases, with 11 bases between the two germline ends. The CDR3 bases are TGTGCCAGCAGGGGGAAGGGCTATGAGCAGTTCTTC. Protein product: CASRGKGYEQFF.

This clonotype was detected many times. In nucleotides, the CDR3 is TGCAGTGCCTGGCAGGAGAGCTCCTACGAGCAGTACTTC. This codes for CSAWQESSYEQYF. J is TRBJ2-7 and V is TRBV20-1, with D unresolved. Germline V gene sequence: CDR1 DFQATT, CDR2 SNEGSKA (reference sequence). The V end lost 6 bases, the J end lost 0 bases, and 12 bases lay between the germline ends. This CDR3 spans 13 amino acids.

V is TRBV5-1 and J is TRBJ2-5; D uncertain. This CDR3 spans 13 amino acids. Deletions cut 1 base from V and 5 bases from J, with 9 bases between. CDR1 SGHRS and CDR2 YFSETQ come from the germline V gene. CDR3 loop: CASSLFPSETQYF. CDR3 nucleotides: TGCGCCAGCAGCTTGTTCCCGTCGGAGACCCAGTACTTC. The full variable domain, with the rest looked up from reference TRBV5-1 and TRBJ2-5, is KAGVTQTPRYLIKTRGQQVTLSCSPISGHRSVSWYQQTPGQGLQFLFEYFSETQRNKGNFPGRFSGRQFSNSRSEMNVSTLELGDSALYLCASSLFPSETQYFGPGTRLLVL.